This TCR beta chain derives from a study of identical twins. In the case of this clonotype: What it binds is unknown.

TCRdb reprocessed the 5' RACE reads via MiXCR and lists one record per CDR3 protein. Of about 290,000 distinct CDR3 sequences in the sample, just under 9.5% are singletons; the top ten hold approximately 6.6%. Per germline, CDR1 SEHNR and CDR2 FQNEAQ (reference sequence). CDR3 size: 15 residues. Trimming took 4 bases from V and 1 from J, leaving 14 bases between them. Study findings and constraints: Excess twin sharing in beta out-of-frame sequences was weaker.

The same data also contributed to another study, on yellow fever vaccine responses in identical twins.

Specimen: CD8+ T cells sorted from blood. This chain links TRBV7-9 with TRBJ2-7, with a weak D call TRBD2 (5 bases). The sequence was collected from a woman between 18 and 30 years old in good health. The CDR3: CASSSSGLESYEQYF. CDR3 coding DNA: TGTGCCAGCAGCTCTTCAGGACTGGAGTCCTACGAGCAGTACTTC.